The clone carrying this T cell receptor beta chain was seen a single time. Its target is not known. This CDR3 is built from 17 residues. With V trimmed by 3 bases and J by 5 bases, 9 bases remained unmatched. Germline lookup yields CDR1 LGHDT and CDR2 YNNKEL (reference sequence). Method: immunoSEQ multiplex PCR; TCRdb's copy keeps in-frame clones and lacks some. The sample yields approximately 130,000 clones, 93% seen once. These data come from a study of T cell responses to AZD1222 COVID-19 vaccine. Whole-study context: Second doses that came at about 4 or about 12 weeks were put together.

Study conclusions and caveats: Just six people given AZD1222 tested seropositive at baseline. Increases in Spike-specific TCR breadth and depth were seen after two AZD1222 doses. Most donors were white British and more were female, and clonal diversity was possibly underestimated.

J is TRBJ2-1 and V is TRBV3-1 (or the pseudogene TRBV3-2); 11 nucleotides agree with TRBD2. This sequence originates from an adult in good health. This sample comprised peripheral blood, obtained on day 0 of AZD1222 vaccination. CDR3 protein: CASSQGVGLAAHNEQFF. DNA for the CDR3: TGTGCCAGCAGCCAGGGAGTGGGACTAGCGGCCCACAATGAGCAGTTCTTC.